This T cell receptor (beta chain) was found in a study of blood T cells in healthy people across ages. The study's findings and limits: Fewer expanded clones and more diversity marked long-lived versus aged donors.

This CDR3 spans 15 amino acids. Per the germline V gene, CDR1 is SGDLS and CDR2 is YYNGEE. With 2 bases removed from V and 1 base from J, the gap between germline ends came to 11 bases. Drawn from each donor were around 10 milliliters of peripheral blood. The study isolated at least 6 million PBMCs from each sample. For the second PCR, which ran for roughly 7 to 11 cycles, a sample-barcoded 5' primer and a J-beta primer mix were used. Each TCR beta cDNA got a 12-nucleotide random molecular identifier. TCRdb reanalysed the 5' RACE reads using MiXCR and keeps one entry per CDR3 protein. The data show about 780,000 distinct CDR3 sequences, with around 50% seen just once and around 18% held by the top ten. This clonotype was detected many times. Antigen: not known.

The chain joins TRBV9 to TRBJ2-3; D remains unclear. The receptor was derived from a man older than 75 in good health. Sequencing input: blood. As DNA, the CDR3 is TGTGCCAGCAGCGTGAGGCCCCAGGGCACAGATACGCAGTATTTT. It yields the protein CASSVRPQGTDTQYF.